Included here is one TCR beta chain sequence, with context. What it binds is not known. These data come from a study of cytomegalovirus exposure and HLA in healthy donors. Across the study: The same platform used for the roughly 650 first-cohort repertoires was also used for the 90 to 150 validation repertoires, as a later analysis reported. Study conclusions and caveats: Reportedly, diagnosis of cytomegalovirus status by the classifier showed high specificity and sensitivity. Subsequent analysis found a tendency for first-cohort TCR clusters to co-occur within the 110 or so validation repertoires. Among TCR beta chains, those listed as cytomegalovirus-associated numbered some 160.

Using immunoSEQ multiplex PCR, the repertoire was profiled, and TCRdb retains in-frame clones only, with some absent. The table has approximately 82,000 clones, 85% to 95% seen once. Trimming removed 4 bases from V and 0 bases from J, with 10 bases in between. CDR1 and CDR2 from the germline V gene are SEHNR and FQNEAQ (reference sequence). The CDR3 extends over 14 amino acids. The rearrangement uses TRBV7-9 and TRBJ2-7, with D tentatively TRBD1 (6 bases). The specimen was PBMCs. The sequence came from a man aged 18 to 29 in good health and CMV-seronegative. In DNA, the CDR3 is TGTGCCAGCAGCTCGGGACACTACTCCTACGAGCAGTACTTC. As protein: CASSSGHYSYEQYF. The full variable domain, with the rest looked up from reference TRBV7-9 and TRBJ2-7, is DTGVSQNPRHKITKRGQNVTFRCDPISEHNRLYWYRQTLGQGPEFLTYFQNEAQLEKSRLLSDRFSAERPKGSFSTLEIQRTEQGDSAMYLCASSSGHYSYEQYFGPGTRLTVT.